This passage covers 8 T cell receptor beta chains from one sample sequenced in a study of OX40 agonist ivuxolimab in advanced cancers. Data came from immunoSEQ multiplex PCR; TCRdb stores just in-frame clones and leaves some out. The sample holds about 45,000 clones, more than 75% seen once. Specimen: CD4+ or CD8+ T cells sorted from blood, collected in a trial of the OX40 agonist ivuxolimab. These receptors all come from an adult with an advanced solid tumor such as melanoma, head and neck, liver or kidney cancer.

This rearrangement joins TRBV28 to TRBJ2-3, with D unresolved. Trimming left V 1 base short and J 2 bases short, with 4 bases between. The CDR3 consists of 13 residues. Germline-derived CDR1 and CDR2 are MDHEN and SYDVKM. The CDR3 bases are TGTGCCAGCAGTTTATATTCCACAGATACGCAGTATTTT. It codes for CASSLYSTDTQYF.

This chain links TRBV28 with TRBJ2-2; 10 bases match TRBD1. Trimming at V came to 6 bases and at J to 4 bases, leaving 5 bases not matched to a gene. The CDR3 spans 15 residues. Germline V gene data show CDR1 as MDHEN and CDR2 as SYDVKM. The CDR3 sequence: CASSPTGGGTGELFF. The CDR3 DNA is TGTGCCAGCAGCCCGACAGGGGGCGGCACCGGGGAGCTGTTTTTT.

The V and J genes are TRBV4-3 and TRBJ2-7; D might be TRBD2 (5 bases). Germline V gene lookup returns CDR1 LGHNA and CDR2 YSLEER. The germline V and J ends were trimmed by 3 bases and 2 bases, with 8 bases remaining between them. The CDR3 has 13 amino acids. The CDR3 spells CASSHRLTYEQYF. CDR3 bases: TGCGCCAGCAGCCATCGACTAACCTACGAGCAGTACTTC.

This sequence joins TRBV28 and TRBJ1-5; the match to TRBD1 covers 10 bases. CDR3 length: 14 amino acids. J was trimmed by 6 bases and V by 7 bases; bases with no gene match: 6. Germline V gene sequence: CDR1 MDHEN, CDR2 SYDVKM. The CDR3 is CASTRTGGRQPQHF. The CDR3 DNA sequence: TGTGCCAGCACCCGGACAGGGGGTCGTCAGCCCCAGCATTTT.

The V gene is TRBV28, the J gene TRBJ1-1; possible D gene TRBD1, 5 bases. Trimming removed 3 bases at V and 8 bases at J, with 10 bases between. The CDR3 totals 12 residues. Germline V gene sequence: CDR1 MDHEN, CDR2 SYDVKM. The CDR3 sequence: CASSFQSGEAFF. In DNA, the CDR3 is TGTGCCAGCAGTTTTCAGTCAGGGGAAGCTTTCTTT.

In its sample, this clone was seen a few times. The chain uses TRBV7-9 and TRBJ2-7, with D perhaps given as TRBD1 or TRBD2 (5 bases each). CDR1 SEHNR and CDR2 FQNEAQ come from the germline V gene (reference sequence). CDR3 length: 13 amino acids. Trimming pared 5 bases from V and 5 bases from J, leaving 13 bases between. The CDR3 DNA reads as TGTGCCAGCAGCCGTCCCGGGACCCACGAGCAGTACTTC. Its protein is CASSRPGTHEQYF.

The CDR3 nucleotides are TGTGCCAGCAGTGATCAGGGACTAGCCTACGAGCAGTACTTC. It yields the protein CASSDQGLAYEQYF. V gene TRBV25-1 combines with J gene TRBJ2-7, with 8 bases that match TRBD2. The V gene's germline CDR1 is MGHDK and CDR2 SYGVNS. This CDR3 has 14 residues. V shed 3 bases, J shed 2 bases, and the junction held 3 bases outside the gene matches.

V gene TRBV2 combines with J gene TRBJ1-2; D is perhaps TRBD1 (5 bases). The germline CDR1 and CDR2 sequences are SNHLY and FYNNEI. The CDR3 runs to 11 residues. Trimming removed 9 bases at V and 6 bases at J, with 11 bases between. CDR3 in DNA: TGTGCCAGTACCATAGGGGATGGCTACACCTTC. It codes for CASTIGDGYTF.